The 10 T cell receptor beta chains in this list originate from one sample, sequenced in a study of CD8 T cells in ankylosing spondylitis. TCRdb reprocessed the 5' RACE reads via MiXCR and lists one record per CDR3 protein. The sample has approximately 200,000 distinct CDR3 sequences, 13% seen once; the top ten hold approximately 10%. Sequences were obtained from blood, either unsorted or a sorted T cell fraction (not recorded which). The receptors originated from a female donor with ankylosing spondylitis or in good health (not recorded which).

At least ten counts were recorded for this clonotype. V is TRBV27 and J is TRBJ2-1; no clear D. Trimming left V 5 bases short and J 6 bases short, with 8 bases between. Germline CDR1 MNHEY, CDR2 SMNVEV (reference sequence). CDR3 length: 12 residues. The CDR3 reads CASSPKVNEQFF. CDR3 sequence (DNA): TGTGCCAGCAGTCCAAAAGTCAATGAGCAGTTCTTC.

The J gene is TRBJ2-7, the V gene TRBV7-9; 7 bases agree with TRBD1. The CDR3 runs 17 residues. Losses at the gene ends were 5 bases for V and 0 bases for J; bases not matched to a gene: 13. Germline V CDR1 and CDR2: SEHNR, FQNEAQ (reference sequence). CDR3 nucleotides: TGTGCCAGCAGCAAGCTAGCCGGGACAGCGAACTCCTACGAGCAGTACTTC. Encoded protein: CASSKLAGTANSYEQYF.

This clonotype has a handful of counts. This sequence joins TRBV20-1 and TRBJ2-7, with TRBD2 identical over 11 bases. The junction had 5 bases not matched to a gene; V was cut back by 6 bases and J by 4 bases. Germline V gene data show CDR1 as DFQATT and CDR2 as SNEGSKA (reference sequence). The CDR3 has 13 residues. This CDR3 is CSAVAGGLYEQYF. CDR3 in DNA: TGCAGTGCCGTAGCGGGAGGGCTGTACGAGCAGTACTTC.

This clonotype appeared a few times. The chain couples TRBV28 to TRBJ2-1; 11 bases are a match to TRBD2. Germline V CDR1 and CDR2: MDHEN, SYDVKM. Unmatched junction bases numbered 13, after V lost 6 bases and J lost 6 bases. This CDR3 is 17 amino acids long. The CDR3 sequence is CASSAESLAGGANEQFF. The CDR3, as DNA: TGTGCCAGCAGCGCCGAAAGTCTAGCGGGAGGAGCCAATGAGCAGTTCTTC.

On this clonotype: A much larger clone differs from this one at a single base, so this may be a read error. The chain has TRBV7-9 and TRBJ2-1, with 7 bases that match TRBD2. CDR1 SEHNR and CDR2 FQNEAQ come from the germline V gene (reference sequence). The length of the CDR3 is 16 residues. After removal of 5 bases from V and 12 bases from J, the junction contained 19 bases not matched to a gene. Written as DNA, the CDR3 is TGTGCCAGCAGCCGTTATCTAGCGGAGGGTGGGGATGTGCAGTTCTTC. Translation: CASSRYLAEGGDVQFF. Looking up the rest from reference TRBV7-9 and TRBJ2-1 gives the full variable domain: DTGVSQNPRHKITKRGQNVTFRCDPISEHNRLYWYRQTLGQGPEFLTYFQNEAQLEKSRLLSDRFSAERPKGSFSTLEIQRTEQGDSAMYLCASSRYLAEGGDVQFFGPGTRLTVL.

The chain combines TRBV6-1 with TRBJ2-7; 14 nucleotides align to TRBD2. The V segment lost 7 bases and the J segment 6 bases; nucleotides outside the gene matches: 14. The germline V gene encodes CDR1 MNHNS and CDR2 SASEGT. The CDR3 is 17 amino acids. CDR3 sequence reads: CASTEQGTSGSYLEQYF. CDR3 sequence (DNA): TGTGCCAGCACCGAACAGGGGACTAGCGGGAGTTATCTCGAGCAGTACTTC.

This chain links TRBV7-2 with TRBJ2-7; TRBD2 agrees at 16 bases. This CDR3 has 17 residues. Trimming took 5 bases from V and 9 from J; bases not matched to a gene: 13. Germline CDR1 and CDR2: SGHTA and FQGNSA. In nucleotides, the CDR3 is TGTGCCAGCAGCGCCGGGACTAGCGGGAGGGCCCGTTTTGTGCAGTACTTC. Its protein is CASSAGTSGRARFVQYF.

The chain couples TRBV5-1 to TRBJ1-3; D remains ambiguous. Germline CDR1 is SGHRS and CDR2 is YFSETQ. Trimming took 0 bases from V and 0 from J, leaving 10 bases between them. The CDR3 sequence is 16 residues long. The CDR3 DNA reads as TGCGCCAGCAGCTTGGCCGGCGGCAGCTCTGGAAACACCATATATTTT. Its protein product is CASSLAGGSSGNTIYF.

This clonotype was seen ten or more times. CDR3 in DNA: TGCGCCAGCAGCTTGAGGTTAAACACGAACACTGAAGCTTTCTTT. It is translated as CASSLRLNTNTEAFF. This sequence joins TRBV5-1 and TRBJ1-1; D is unresolved. Trimming took 1 base from V and 1 from J, leaving 11 bases between them. The germline CDR1 and CDR2 sequences are SGHRS and YFSETQ. The length of the CDR3 is 15 residues.

This clonotype showed up many times. CDR3: CASSYSETEAFF. In DNA, the CDR3 is TGTGCCAGCAGTTACTCGGAGACTGAAGCTTTCTTT. V gene TRBV6-2 or TRBV6-3 combines with J gene TRBJ1-1; D uncertain. CDR3 length equals 12 residues. The V gene's germline CDR1 is MNHEY and CDR2 SVGEGT. Trimming took off 0 bases at V and 5 bases at J, with 4 bases between the two ends.